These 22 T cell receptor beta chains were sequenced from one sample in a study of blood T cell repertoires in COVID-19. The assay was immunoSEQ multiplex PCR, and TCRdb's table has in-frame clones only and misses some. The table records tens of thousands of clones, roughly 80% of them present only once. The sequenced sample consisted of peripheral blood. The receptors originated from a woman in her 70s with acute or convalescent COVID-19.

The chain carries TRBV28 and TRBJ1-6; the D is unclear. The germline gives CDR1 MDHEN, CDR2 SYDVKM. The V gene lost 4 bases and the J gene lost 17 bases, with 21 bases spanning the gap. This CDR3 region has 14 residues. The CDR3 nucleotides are TGTGCCAGCAGTTCGGGGAGCCTGACTGCCAAAATCCACTTT. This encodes CASSSGSLTAKIHF.

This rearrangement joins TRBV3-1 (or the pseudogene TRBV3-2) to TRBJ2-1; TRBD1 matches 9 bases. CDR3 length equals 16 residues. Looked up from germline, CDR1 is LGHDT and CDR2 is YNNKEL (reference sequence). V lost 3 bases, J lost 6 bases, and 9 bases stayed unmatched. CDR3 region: CASSQAPTGGFNEQFF. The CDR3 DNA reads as TGTGCCAGCAGCCAGGCTCCGACAGGGGGGTTCAATGAGCAGTTCTTC.

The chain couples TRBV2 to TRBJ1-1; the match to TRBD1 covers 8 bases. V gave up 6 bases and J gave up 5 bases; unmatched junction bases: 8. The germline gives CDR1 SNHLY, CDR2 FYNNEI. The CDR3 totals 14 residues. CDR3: CASRYDRGGTEAFF. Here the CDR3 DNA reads TGTGCCAGCAGATACGACAGGGGAGGAACTGAAGCTTTCTTT.

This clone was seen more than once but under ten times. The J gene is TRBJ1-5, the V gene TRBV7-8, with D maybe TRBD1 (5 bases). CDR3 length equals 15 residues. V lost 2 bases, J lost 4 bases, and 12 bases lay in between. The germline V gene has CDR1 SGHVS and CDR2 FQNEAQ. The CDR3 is CASSLSNGGNQPQHF. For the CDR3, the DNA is TGTGCCAGCAGCTTATCCAACGGGGGGAATCAGCCCCAGCATTTT.

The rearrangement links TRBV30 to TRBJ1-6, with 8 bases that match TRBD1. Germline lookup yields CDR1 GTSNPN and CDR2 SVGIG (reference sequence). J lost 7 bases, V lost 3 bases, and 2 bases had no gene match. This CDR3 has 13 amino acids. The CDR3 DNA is TGTGCCTGGAGGGACAGGGTGAATTCACCCCTCCACTTT. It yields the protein CAWRDRVNSPLHF.

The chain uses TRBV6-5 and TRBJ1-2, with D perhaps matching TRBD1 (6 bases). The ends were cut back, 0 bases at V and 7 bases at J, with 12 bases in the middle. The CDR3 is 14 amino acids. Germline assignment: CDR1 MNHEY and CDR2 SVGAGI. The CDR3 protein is CASSYSNQGLGYTF. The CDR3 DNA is TGTGCCAGCAGTTACTCGAACCAGGGGCTTGGCTACACCTTC.

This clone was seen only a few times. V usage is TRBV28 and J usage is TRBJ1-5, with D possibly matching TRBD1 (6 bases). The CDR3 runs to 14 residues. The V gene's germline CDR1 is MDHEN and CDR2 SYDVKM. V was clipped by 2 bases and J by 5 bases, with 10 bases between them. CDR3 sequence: CASSLGTGYQPQHF. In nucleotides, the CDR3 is TGTGCCAGCAGTTTAGGTACAGGGTATCAGCCCCAGCATTTT. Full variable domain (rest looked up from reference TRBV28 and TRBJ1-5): DVKVTQSSRYLVKRTGEKVFLECVQDMDHENMFWYRQDPGLGLRLIYFSYDVKMKEKGDIPEGYSVSREKKERFSLILESASTNQTSMYLCASSLGTGYQPQHFGDGTRLSIL.

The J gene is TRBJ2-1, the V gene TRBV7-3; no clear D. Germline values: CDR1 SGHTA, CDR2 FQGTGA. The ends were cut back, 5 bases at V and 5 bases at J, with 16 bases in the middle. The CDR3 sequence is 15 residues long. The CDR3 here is CASSPQPLRNNEQFF. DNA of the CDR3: TGTGCCAGCAGCCCACAACCGCTCCGAAACAATGAGCAGTTCTTC. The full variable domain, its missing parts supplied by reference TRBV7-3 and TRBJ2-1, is GAGVSQTPSNKVTEKGKYVELRCDPISGHTALYWYRQSLGQGPEFLIYFQGTGAADDSGLPNDRFFAVRPEGSVSTLKIQRTERGDSAVYLCASSPQPLRNNEQFFGPGTRLTVL.

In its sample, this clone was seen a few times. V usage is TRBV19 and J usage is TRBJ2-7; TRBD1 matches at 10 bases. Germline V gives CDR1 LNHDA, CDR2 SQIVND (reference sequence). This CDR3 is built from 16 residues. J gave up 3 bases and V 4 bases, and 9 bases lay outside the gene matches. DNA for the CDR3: TGTGCCAGTAGTAGCAGGACAGGGGGTTTAGGCTACGAGCAGTACTTC. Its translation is CASSSRTGGLGYEQYF. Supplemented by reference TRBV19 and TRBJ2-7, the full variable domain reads DGGITQSPKYLFRKEGQNVTLSCEQNLNHDAMYWYRQDPGQGLRLIYYSQIVNDFQKGDIAEGYSVSREKKESFPLTVTSAQKNPTAFYLCASSSRTGGLGYEQYFGPGTRLTVT.

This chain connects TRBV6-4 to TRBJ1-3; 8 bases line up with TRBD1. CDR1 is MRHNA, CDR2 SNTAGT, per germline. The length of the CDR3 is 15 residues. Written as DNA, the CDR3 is TGTGTCCTTCCCCGGTCCCGGACAGGGTTGAACACCATATATTTT. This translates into CVLPRSRTGLNTIYF.

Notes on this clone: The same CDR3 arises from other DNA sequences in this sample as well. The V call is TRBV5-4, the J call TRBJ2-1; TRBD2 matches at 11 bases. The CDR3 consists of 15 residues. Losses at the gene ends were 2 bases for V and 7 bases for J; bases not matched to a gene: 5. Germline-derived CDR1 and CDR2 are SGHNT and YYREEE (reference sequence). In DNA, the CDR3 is TGTGCCAGCAGCTTAAAGCTAGCGGGAGGAAATGAGCAGTTCTTC. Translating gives CASSLKLAGGNEQFF.

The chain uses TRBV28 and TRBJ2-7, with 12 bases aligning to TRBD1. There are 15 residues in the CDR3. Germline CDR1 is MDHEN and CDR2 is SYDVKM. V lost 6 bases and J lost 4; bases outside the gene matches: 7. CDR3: CASSPPGQGAYEQYF. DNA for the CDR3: TGTGCCAGCAGCCCTCCGGGACAGGGGGCTTACGAGCAGTACTTC.

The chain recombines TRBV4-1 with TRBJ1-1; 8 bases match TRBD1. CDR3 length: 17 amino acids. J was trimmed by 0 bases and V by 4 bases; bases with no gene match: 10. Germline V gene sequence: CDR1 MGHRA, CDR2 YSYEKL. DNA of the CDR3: TGCGCCAGCAGCCGCGGACAGGGCATGGGTTTGAACACTGAAGCTTTCTTT. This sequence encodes CASSRGQGMGLNTEAFF.

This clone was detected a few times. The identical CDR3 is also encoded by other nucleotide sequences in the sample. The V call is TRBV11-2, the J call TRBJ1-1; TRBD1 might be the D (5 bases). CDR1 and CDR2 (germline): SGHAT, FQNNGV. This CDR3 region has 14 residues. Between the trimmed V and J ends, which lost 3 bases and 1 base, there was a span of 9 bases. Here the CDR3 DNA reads TGTGCCAGCAGCTTCTCCCAGGGGAACACTGAAGCTTTCTTT. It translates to CASSFSQGNTEAFF.

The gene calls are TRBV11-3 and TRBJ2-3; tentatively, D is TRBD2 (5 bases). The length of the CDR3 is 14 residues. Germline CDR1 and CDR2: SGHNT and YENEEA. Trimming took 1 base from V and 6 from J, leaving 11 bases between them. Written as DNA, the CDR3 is TGTGCCAGCAGCTTAGGTGCGTCGGGGGATACGCAGTATTTT. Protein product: CASSLGASGDTQYF.

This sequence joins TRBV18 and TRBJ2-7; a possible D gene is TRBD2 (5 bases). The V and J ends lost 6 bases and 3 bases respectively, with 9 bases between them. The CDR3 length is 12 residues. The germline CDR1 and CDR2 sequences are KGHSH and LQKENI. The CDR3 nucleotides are TGTGCCAGCTCGACGGGGTTCTACGAGCAGTACTTC. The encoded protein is CASSTGFYEQYF. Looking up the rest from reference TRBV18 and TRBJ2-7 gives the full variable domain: NAGVMQNPRHLVRRRGQEARLRCSPMKGHSHVYWYRQLPEEGLKFMVYLQKENIIDESGMPKERFSAEFPKEGPSILRIQQVVRGDSAAYFCASSTGFYEQYFGPGTRLTVT.

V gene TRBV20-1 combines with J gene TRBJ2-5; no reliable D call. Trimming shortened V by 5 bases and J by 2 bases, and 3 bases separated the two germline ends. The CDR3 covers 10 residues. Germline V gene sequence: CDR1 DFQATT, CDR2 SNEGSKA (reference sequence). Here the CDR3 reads CSARQETQYF. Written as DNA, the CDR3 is TGCAGTGCTCGGCAAGAGACCCAGTACTTC.

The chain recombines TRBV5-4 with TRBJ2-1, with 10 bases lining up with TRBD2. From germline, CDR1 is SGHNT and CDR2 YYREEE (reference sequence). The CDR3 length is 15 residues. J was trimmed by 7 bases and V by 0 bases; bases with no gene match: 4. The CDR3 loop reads CASSLALAGVNEQFF. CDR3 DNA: TGTGCCAGCAGCTTGGCGCTAGCGGGGGTTAATGAGCAGTTCTTC.

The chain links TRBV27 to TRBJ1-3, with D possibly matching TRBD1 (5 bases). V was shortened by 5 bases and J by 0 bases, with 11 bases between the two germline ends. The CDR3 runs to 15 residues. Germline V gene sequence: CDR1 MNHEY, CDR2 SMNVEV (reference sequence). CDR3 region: CASSQTGDSGNTIYF. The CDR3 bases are TGTGCCAGCAGTCAAACAGGTGACTCTGGAAACACCATATATTTT.

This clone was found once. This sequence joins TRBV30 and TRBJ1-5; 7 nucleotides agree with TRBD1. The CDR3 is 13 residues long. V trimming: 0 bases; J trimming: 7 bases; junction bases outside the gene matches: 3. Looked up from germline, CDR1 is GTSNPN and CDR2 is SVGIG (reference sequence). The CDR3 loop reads CAWSVQGRQPQHF. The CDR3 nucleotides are TGTGCCTGGAGTGTACAGGGGAGACAGCCCCAGCATTTT. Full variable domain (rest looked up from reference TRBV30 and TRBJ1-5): SQTIHQWPATLVQPVGSPLSLECTVEGTSNPNLYWYRQAAGRGLQLLFYSVGIGQISSEVPQNLSASRPQDRQFILSSKKLLLSDSGFYLCAWSVQGRQPQHFGDGTRLSIL.

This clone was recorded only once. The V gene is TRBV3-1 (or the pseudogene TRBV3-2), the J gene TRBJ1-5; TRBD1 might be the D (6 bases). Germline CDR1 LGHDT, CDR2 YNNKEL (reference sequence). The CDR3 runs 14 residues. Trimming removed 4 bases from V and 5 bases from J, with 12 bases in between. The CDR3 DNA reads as TGTGCCAGCAGCCTCGGGACACGGGATCAGCCCCAGCATTTT. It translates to CASSLGTRDQPQHF.

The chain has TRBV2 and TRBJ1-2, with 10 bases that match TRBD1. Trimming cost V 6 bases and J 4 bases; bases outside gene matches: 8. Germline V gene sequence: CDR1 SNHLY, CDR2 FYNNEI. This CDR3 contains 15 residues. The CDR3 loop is CASSRDRGTIYGYTF. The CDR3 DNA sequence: TGTGCCAGCAGCCGGGACAGGGGCACAATCTATGGCTACACCTTC.